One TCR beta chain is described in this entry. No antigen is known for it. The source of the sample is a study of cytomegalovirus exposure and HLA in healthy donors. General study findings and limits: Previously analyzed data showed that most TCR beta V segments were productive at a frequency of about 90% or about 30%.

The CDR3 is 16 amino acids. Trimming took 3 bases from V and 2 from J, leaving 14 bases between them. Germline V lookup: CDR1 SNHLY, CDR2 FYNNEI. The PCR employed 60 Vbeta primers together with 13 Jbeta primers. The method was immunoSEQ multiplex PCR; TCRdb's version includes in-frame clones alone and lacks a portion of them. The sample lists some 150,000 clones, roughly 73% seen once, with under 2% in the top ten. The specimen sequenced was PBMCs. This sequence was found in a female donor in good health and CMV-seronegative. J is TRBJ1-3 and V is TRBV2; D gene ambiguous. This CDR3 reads CASSDGGPATGNTIYF. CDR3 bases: TGTGCCAGCAGTGACGGTGGGCCCGCAACTGGAAACACCATATATTTT.